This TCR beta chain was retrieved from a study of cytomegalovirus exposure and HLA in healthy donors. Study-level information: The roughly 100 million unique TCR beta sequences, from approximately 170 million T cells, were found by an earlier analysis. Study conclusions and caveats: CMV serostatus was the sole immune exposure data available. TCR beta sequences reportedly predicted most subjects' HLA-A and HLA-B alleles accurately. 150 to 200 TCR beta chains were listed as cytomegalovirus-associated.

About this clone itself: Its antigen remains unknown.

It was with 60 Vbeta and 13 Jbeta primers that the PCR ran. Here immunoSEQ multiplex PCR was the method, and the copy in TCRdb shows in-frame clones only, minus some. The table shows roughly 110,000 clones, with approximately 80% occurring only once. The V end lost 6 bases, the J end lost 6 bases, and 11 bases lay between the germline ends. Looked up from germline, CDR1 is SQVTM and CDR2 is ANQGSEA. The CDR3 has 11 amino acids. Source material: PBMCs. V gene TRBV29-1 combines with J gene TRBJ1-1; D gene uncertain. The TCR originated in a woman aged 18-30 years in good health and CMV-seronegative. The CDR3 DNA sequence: TGCAGCGTCCAACTTTCGGCTGAAGCTTTCTTT. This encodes CSVQLSAEAFF.